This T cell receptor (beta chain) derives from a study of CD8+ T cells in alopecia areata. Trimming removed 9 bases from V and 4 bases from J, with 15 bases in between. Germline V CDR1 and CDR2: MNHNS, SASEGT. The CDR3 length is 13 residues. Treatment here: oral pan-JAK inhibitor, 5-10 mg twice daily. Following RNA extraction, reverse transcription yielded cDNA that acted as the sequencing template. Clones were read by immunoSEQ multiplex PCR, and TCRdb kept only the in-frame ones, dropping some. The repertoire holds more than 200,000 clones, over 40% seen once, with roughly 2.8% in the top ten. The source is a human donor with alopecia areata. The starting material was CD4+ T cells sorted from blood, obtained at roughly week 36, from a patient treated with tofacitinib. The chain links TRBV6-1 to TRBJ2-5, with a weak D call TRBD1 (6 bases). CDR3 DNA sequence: TGTGCCAGTAACTACAGGGCGGGAGAGACCCAGTACTTC. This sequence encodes CASNYRAGETQYF.